This TCR beta chain was sequenced for a study of blood T cell repertoires in COVID-19. Background on the study: Italy, Spain and the United States were the sources of the convalescent and acute COVID-19 samples. T cells, B-cell-depleted T cells, or PBMCs supplied cDNA or gDNA.

This CDR3 region has 14 residues. V was trimmed by 0 bases and J by 6 bases, leaving 11 bases between them. In germline, CDR1 is ENHRY, CDR2 SYGVKD. Assay: immunoSEQ multiplex PCR; the TCRdb copy retains only in-frame clones and omits some. Here the sample spans about 240,000 clones, around 84% being singletons. The receptor was derived from a woman aged 70-85 years with active or convalescent COVID-19. This sequence joins TRBV10-3 and TRBJ1-2, with a tentative D call TRBD1 (6 bases). Sequenced input: peripheral blood. CDR3 region: CAISESVDRHGYTF. The CDR3 nucleotides are TGTGCCATCAGTGAGTCCGTCGACAGGCATGGCTACACCTTC.